This T cell receptor beta chain comes out of a study of glioma-infiltrating T cells after dendritic cell vaccination. Patients had residual fresh-frozen tumor tissue and more than two years of survival data. All glioblastoma patients lacked an isocitrate dehydrogenase mutation. This CDR3 region has 14 residues. The J segment lost 4 bases and the V segment lost 5 bases, leaving 4 bases of the junction unmatched. From germline, CDR1 is MNHNS and CDR2 SASEGT. Libraries were prepared by immunoSEQ multiplex PCR; TCRdb keeps only in-frame clonotypes and omits some of them. The sample records about 92,000 clones, 80% to 90% being singletons.

Sequencing used blood, obtained before dendritic cell vaccination. J is TRBJ2-2 and V is TRBV6-1; 7 bases are shared with TRBD1. This sequence originates from a human donor with glioblastoma. The CDR3 region is CASSLQGSTGELFF. DNA of the CDR3: TGTGCCAGCAGTTTACAGGGGAGCACCGGGGAGCTGTTTTTT.